These 24 T cell receptor beta chains share one sample of origin, sequenced in a study of human T cells and chemical hapten exposure. Time point in this sample: patch test 1, 2 weeks after DPC sensitization. Treatment described: therapeutic diphenylcyclopropenone sensitization with weekly scalp DPC. TCRdb re-analysed the RACE reads in MiXCR, keeping a single row per CDR3 protein. The data show approximately 80,000 distinct CDR3 sequences, around 10% seen once. Sample: whole blood, taken in connection with sensitization to the hapten diphenylcyclopropenone (DPC). The receptors shown here come from a woman between 50 and 59 years old with alopecia areata. Some clones in this sample may be carry-over from other donors' samples.

This clonotype occurred many times. The chain couples TRBV28 to TRBJ1-1; 8 nucleotides agree with TRBD1. Germline CDR1 and CDR2: MDHEN and SYDVKM. V lost 5 bases to trimming and J lost 1 base; unmatched junction nucleotides: 6. The CDR3 has 15 residues. The CDR3 nucleotides read TGTGCCAGCAGTCTTTTGACAGGGGCGAACACTGAAGCTTTCTTT. It codes for CASSLLTGANTEAFF.

The rearrangement uses TRBV18 and TRBJ1-1; D remains ambiguous. The CDR3 spans 15 residues. Germline V gives CDR1 KGHSH, CDR2 LQKENI. Trimming left V 1 base short and J 1 base short, with 10 bases between. The CDR3 here is CASSPRSHRNTEAFF. As DNA, the CDR3 is TGTGCCAGCTCACCACGTAGTCACAGGAACACTGAAGCTTTCTTT.

This clonotype was seen repeatedly, ten times or more. The chain employs TRBV24-1 and TRBJ2-1; D may match TRBD1 or TRBD2 (5 bases each). The CDR3 length is 14 residues. Trimming left V 4 bases short and J 7 bases short, with 13 bases between. Germline V gene sequence: CDR1 KGHDR, CDR2 SFDVKD. The CDR3 loop is CATSEDGTRNEQFF. The CDR3 nucleotides are TGTGCCACCAGTGAAGACGGGACCCGGAATGAGCAGTTCTTC.

This clonotype appeared many times. This rearrangement joins TRBV12-3 or TRBV12-4 to TRBJ2-2; 8 nucleotides line up with TRBD2. This CDR3 is 16 amino acids long. The junction had 8 bases not matched to a gene; V was cut back by 8 bases and J by 0 bases. The CDR3 spells CASLRPGGANTGELFF. In DNA, the CDR3 is TGTGCCAGCCTGAGACCGGGAGGGGCGAACACCGGGGAGCTGTTTTTT.

The chain uses TRBV28 and TRBJ2-7; D unclear. CDR1 MDHEN and CDR2 SYDVKM come from the germline V gene. V lost 4 bases and J lost 1, with 8 bases in between. The CDR3 extends over 13 amino acids. CDR3 region: CASSSGPSYEQYF. CDR3 DNA: TGTGCCAGCAGTTCCGGGCCTTCCTACGAGCAGTACTTC.

This clonotype was observed a handful of times. This chain links TRBV6-6 with TRBJ2-7; weak D call: TRBD2 (6 bases). Trimming removed 5 bases from V and 5 bases from J, with 10 bases in between. Germline assignment: CDR1 MNHNY and CDR2 SVGAGI (reference sequence). The CDR3 has 12 residues. Written as DNA, the CDR3 is TGTGCCAGCAGTCTTACGGGGGACGAGCAGTACTTC. Translating gives CASSLTGDEQYF.

This clonotype was picked up a small number of times. The chain carries TRBV4-1 and TRBJ2-1; D is unclear. This CDR3 region has 14 residues. Germline V gene lookup returns CDR1 MGHRA and CDR2 YSYEKL. The V gene lost 0 bases and the J gene lost 6 bases, with 9 bases spanning the gap. The CDR3 reads CASSQEERTNEQFF. CDR3 sequence (DNA): TGCGCCAGCAGCCAAGAAGAAAGGACCAATGAGCAGTTCTTC.

The table lists this clonotype with a few counts. The gene calls are TRBV20-1 and TRBJ2-7; TRBD2 aligns across 7 bases. Germline lookup yields CDR1 DFQATT and CDR2 SNEGSKA (reference sequence). The length of the CDR3 is 16 residues. V shed 0 bases, J shed 6 bases, and the junction held 14 bases outside the gene matches. This CDR3 is CSARDSGRVRAGEQYF. The CDR3 region has the DNA TGCAGTGCTAGAGATTCAGGGAGGGTCCGAGCGGGCGAGCAGTACTTC.

The V gene is TRBV5-1, the J gene TRBJ1-1; D remains unclear. The V end lost 4 bases, the J end lost 6 bases, and 19 bases lay between the germline ends. Germline assignment: CDR1 SGHRS and CDR2 YFSETQ. The CDR3 contains 15 residues. The CDR3 loop reads CASSPDLWGSSEAFF. The CDR3 DNA reads TGCGCCAGCAGCCCGGACCTGTGGGGATCTTCTGAAGCTTTCTTT.

In this sample, this clonotype turned up many times. The chain has TRBV11-2 and TRBJ1-2, with D hard to call. Between the trimmed V and J ends, which lost 5 bases and 6 bases, there was a span of 7 bases. The CDR3 sequence is 11 residues long. CDR1 is SGHAT, CDR2 FQNNGV, per germline. The CDR3 DNA is TGTGCCAGCAGCGGTGGGCATGGCTACACCTTC. Residues: CASSGGHGYTF.

The chain joins TRBV5-4 to TRBJ1-2; unclear D gene. CDR3 length: 14 amino acids. Germline assignment: CDR1 SGHNT and CDR2 YYREEE (reference sequence). V shed 4 bases and J shed 2 bases, with 12 bases lying between them. The DNA of the CDR3 is TGTGCCAGCAGCCAGGCGTTTAAAAACTATGGCTACACCTTC. The encoded protein is CASSQAFKNYGYTF.

Many counts were recorded for this clonotype. V is TRBV6-6 and J is TRBJ2-2; no definite D call. Trimming left V 6 bases short and J 1 base short, with 6 bases between. The CDR3 has 13 residues. The germline CDR1 and CDR2 sequences are MNHNY and SVGAGI (reference sequence). CDR3 nucleotide sequence: TGTGCCAGCAGGACGGAGAACACCGGGGAGCTGTTTTTT. It codes for CASRTENTGELFF.

This clonotype has a count of ten or more. The CDR3 DNA follows: TGTGCCAGCTCACGTAGCTCCTACGAGCAGTACTTC. Translation gives CASSRSSYEQYF. The rearrangement joins TRBV18 to TRBJ2-7; D unclear. The CDR3 runs 12 residues. CDR1 is KGHSH, CDR2 LQKENI, per germline. Trimming stripped 4 bases from V and 0 bases from J, with 4 bases between.

The chain employs TRBV28 and TRBJ2-4; possibly TRBD2 for D (5 bases). The V gene lost 8 bases and the J gene lost 6 bases, with 11 bases spanning the gap. CDR1 is MDHEN, CDR2 SYDVKM, per germline. The CDR3 runs 12 residues. The CDR3 sequence is CASRGPRNIQYF. The CDR3 coding sequence is TGTGCCAGCCGGGGTCCGCGAAACATTCAGTACTTC.

This clonotype was seen a few times. The J gene is TRBJ1-4, the V gene TRBV6-6; 11 bases align to TRBD1. Germline trimming cut 4 bases from V and 7 bases from J; bases unmatched to any gene: 8. The CDR3 totals 16 residues. Germline loops: CDR1 MNHNY, CDR2 SVGAGI (reference sequence). The CDR3 sequence: CASSSTAGTGGEKLFF. As DNA, the CDR3 is TGTGCCAGCAGTTCAACCGCCGGGACAGGGGGTGAAAAACTGTTTTTT.

This clonotype was seen more than once but under ten times. The chain carries TRBV29-1 and TRBJ1-4; a weak D match, TRBD1 (6 bases). V lost 8 bases and J 2 bases, leaving 12 bases between the germline ends. The CDR3 runs to 13 residues. Germline values: CDR1 SQVTM, CDR2 ANQGSEA. Written as DNA, the CDR3 is TGCAGCTCACAGGGAGCTACTAATGAAAAACTGTTTTTT. Its translation: CSSQGATNEKLFF.

V is TRBV27 and J is TRBJ1-5; 7 nucleotides agree with TRBD1. The V and J ends lost 2 bases and 4 bases, in that order; junction bases with no gene match: 8. CDR3 length: 16 amino acids. The germline gives CDR1 MNHEY, CDR2 SMNVEV (reference sequence). The CDR3 DNA reads TGTGCCAGCAGTTTAGGCAAGGGACAGCGAAATCAGCCCCAGCATTTT. Residues: CASSLGKGQRNQPQHF.

This clonotype has at least ten counts. CDR3 sequence: CAWSVWSNTEAFF. The CDR3, as DNA: TGTGCCTGGAGTGTTTGGTCGAACACTGAAGCTTTCTTT. The rearrangement joins TRBV30 to TRBJ1-1; no firm D call. The V end lost 0 bases, the J end lost 1 base, and 6 bases lay between the germline ends. Germline V CDR1 and CDR2: GTSNPN, SVGIG (reference sequence). This CDR3 region has 13 residues.

This clonotype turned up a few times. The chain carries TRBV29-1 and TRBJ1-3; D gene unclear. The germline gives CDR1 SQVTM, CDR2 ANQGSEA. With 7 bases removed from V and 0 bases from J, the gap between germline ends came to 10 bases. The CDR3 spans 13 residues. This chain's CDR3 is CSAQLLSGNTIYF. DNA of the CDR3: TGCAGCGCTCAGCTCCTCTCTGGAAACACCATATATTTT. The full variable domain, rest sourced from reference TRBV29-1 and TRBJ1-3, is SAVISQKPSRDICQRGTSLTIQCQVDSQVTMMFWYRQQPGQSLTLIATANQGSEATYESGFVIDKFPISRPNLTFSTLTVSNMSPEDSSIYLCSAQLLSGNTIYFGEGSWLTVV.

This clonotype has a handful of counts. V and J are TRBV7-2 and TRBJ1-2, with D perhaps TRBD1 (5 bases). Germline V gives CDR1 SGHTA, CDR2 FQGNSA. The CDR3 runs 14 residues. The V gene lost 5 bases and the J gene lost 1 base, with 11 bases spanning the gap. The CDR3 is CASSLQGSNYGYTF. CDR3 nucleotides: TGTGCCAGCAGCCTCCAGGGAAGTAACTATGGCTACACCTTC.

The chain is built from TRBV28 and TRBJ2-3; TRBD2 matches at 16 bases. Losses at the gene ends were 4 bases for V and 2 bases for J; bases not matched to a gene: 6. This CDR3 region has 18 residues. Germline CDR1 and CDR2: MDHEN and SYDVKM. As DNA, the CDR3 is TGTGCCAGCAGTTCCCCCGGGACTAGCGGGAGGGCCACAGATACGCAGTATTTT. Its protein is CASSSPGTSGRATDTQYF.

This chain uses TRBV11-2 with TRBJ1-6, with D uncertain. This CDR3 spans 15 amino acids. V lost 3 bases and J lost 5, with 11 bases in between. Germline-derived CDR1 and CDR2 are SGHAT and FQNNGV. This chain's CDR3 is CASSFSAYNNSPLHF. The CDR3 DNA is TGTGCCAGCAGCTTTTCGGCGTACAATAATTCACCCCTCCACTTT.

The V gene is TRBV28, the J gene TRBJ1-5; possibly TRBD1 for D (5 bases). This CDR3 is 15 amino acids long. Trimming stripped 7 bases from V and 2 bases from J, with 15 bases between. CDR1 is MDHEN and CDR2 is SYDVKM in the germline V gene. CDR3 in DNA: TGTGCCAGCAATACCCCAGGGCTTCGCAATCAGCCCCAGCATTTT. It yields the protein CASNTPGLRNQPQHF.

This clonotype was seen more than once but under ten times. This sequence joins TRBV6-6 and TRBJ1-2, with a possible D match to TRBD1 (6 bases). With 2 bases removed from V and 2 bases from J, the gap between germline ends came to 6 bases. The CDR3 is 13 residues long. CDR1 is MNHNY and CDR2 is SVGAGI in the germline V gene (reference sequence). CDR3: CASSYDRNYGYTF. The DNA for the CDR3 is TGTGCCAGCAGTTACGACAGGAACTATGGCTACACCTTC.